The 29 T cell receptor beta chains reported below all come from one sample, sequenced in a study of CD8 T cells in Susac syndrome. The authors reverse transcribed roughly 0.5 to 1 ug RNA with random hexamers. TCRdb passed the immunoSEQ multiplex PCR reads through MiXCR, listing each CDR3 protein once. The sample lists approximately 70,000 distinct CDR3 sequences; approximately 95% were seen once. Sequencing input: CD8+ T cells from PBMCs. Every receptor here comes from a human donor in good health.

The CDR3 DNA follows: TGTGCCAGCAGTCTTGGTGCGGGGGTCGAGCAGTACGTC. It codes for CASSLGAGVEQYV. The gene calls are TRBV12-3 or TRBV12-4 and TRBJ2-7; the match to TRBD2 covers 7 bases. CDR3 length: 13 residues. V shed 5 bases and J 6 bases; nucleotides not matched to a gene: 7.

This chain connects TRBV28 to TRBJ2-1; D may be TRBD2 (6 bases). V lost 3 bases and J lost 4, with 13 bases in between. Germline V gene data show CDR1 as MDHEN and CDR2 as SYDVKM. This CDR3 comprises 15 residues. CDR3 sequence reads: CASSFGSGRYNEQFF. The CDR3 coding sequence is TGTGCCAGCAGTTTTGGGTCAGGGAGGTACAATGAGCAGTTCTTC.

The J gene is TRBJ2-1, the V gene TRBV19; possibly TRBD2 for D (6 bases). The CDR3 length is 14 residues. The V and J ends lost 0 bases and 5 bases respectively, with 8 bases between them. Germline CDR1 is LNHDA and CDR2 is SQIVND (reference sequence). CDR3 coding DNA: TGTGCCAGTAGTATAGACGGGAGCGACAATGAGCAGTTCTTC. Amino acid sequence: CASSIDGSDNEQFF.

The chain carries TRBV7-9 and TRBJ1-2; D call uncertain. CDR3 length: 14 residues. Trimming removed 5 bases from V and 1 base from J, with 11 bases in between. Germline V gene sequence: CDR1 SEHNR, CDR2 FQNEAQ (reference sequence). DNA for the CDR3: TGTGCCAGCAGCCTTCCCGGGATTAACTATGGCTACACCTTC. This sequence encodes CASSLPGINYGYTF.

The chain couples TRBV7-9 to TRBJ1-1; a weak D match, TRBD1 (6 bases). Trimming took 2 bases from V and 3 from J, leaving 13 bases between them. Germline V lookup: CDR1 SEHNR, CDR2 FQNEAQ (reference sequence). CDR3 length: 15 amino acids. The CDR3 loop is CASSLPLGAHTEAFF. The CDR3 nucleotides read TGTGCCAGCAGCTTACCCCTGGGGGCGCACACTGAAGCTTTCTTT.

The chain has TRBV9 and TRBJ2-1; 14 positions agree with TRBD2. Germline-derived CDR1 and CDR2 are SGDLS and YYNGEE. After removal of 5 bases from V and 5 bases from J, the junction contained 9 bases not matched to a gene. CDR3 length: 17 residues. The CDR3 nucleotides read TGTGCCAGCAGTACTCCTTCGGGACTAGCGGGGGACAATGAGCAGTTCTTC. Translation: CASSTPSGLAGDNEQFF.

CDR3: CASRGDSYEQYF. In DNA form, the CDR3 reads TGTGCCAGCAGGGGTGACTCCTACGAGCAGTACTTC. V usage is TRBV6-6 and J usage is TRBJ2-7, with D unclear. V was trimmed by 6 bases and J by 0 bases, leaving 6 bases between them. The CDR3 is made up of 12 amino acids. Germline V gene sequence: CDR1 MNHNY, CDR2 SVGAGI (reference sequence).

This chain links TRBV2 with TRBJ2-3, with 11 bases matching TRBD2. CDR3 size: 15 residues. Germline V lookup: CDR1 SNHLY, CDR2 FYNNEI. V lost 4 bases to trimming and J lost 4 bases; unmatched junction nucleotides: 4. CDR3 in DNA: TGTGCCAGCAGTGGTAGCGGGGGGGATTCAGATACGCAGTATTTT. Protein: CASSGSGGDSDTQYF.

This chain links TRBV9 with TRBJ1-2, with 9 bases fitting TRBD1. With V trimmed by 4 bases and J by 4 bases, 14 bases remained unmatched. This CDR3 has 17 amino acids. From germline, CDR1 is SGDLS and CDR2 YYNGEE. CDR3 coding DNA: TGTGCCAGCAGCCTGACGGACAGGGGCTTTGAAGGCTATGGCTACACCTTC. Translating it yields CASSLTDRGFEGYGYTF.

V usage is TRBV5-1 and J usage is TRBJ2-7; D is uncertain. CDR3 size: 12 residues. Germline CDR1 and CDR2: SGHRS and YFSETQ. V was shortened by 7 bases and J by 0 bases, with 8 bases between the two germline ends. The CDR3 nucleotides are TGCGCCAGCGCAGAGGACTCCTACGAGCAGTACTTC. Translating it yields CASAEDSYEQYF.

V and J are TRBV9 and TRBJ2-5, with TRBD2 matching 7 bases. Trimming removed 3 bases from V and 4 bases from J; junction bases left unmatched: 15. CDR1 is SGDLS, CDR2 YYNGEE, per germline. The CDR3 is made up of 17 amino acids. The CDR3: CASSGVTSGAGRETQYF. The DNA for the CDR3 is TGTGCCAGCAGCGGTGTAACAAGCGGGGCCGGCCGAGAGACCCAGTACTTC.

V is TRBV6-5 and J is TRBJ1-1, with 12 bases lining up with TRBD1. CDR1 and CDR2 (germline): MNHEY, SVGAGI. The CDR3 extends over 13 amino acids. V shed 6 bases, J shed 11 bases, and the junction held 7 bases outside the gene matches. CDR3 protein: CASRPGTGGLAFF. In nucleotides, the CDR3 is TGTGCCAGCAGACCCGGGACAGGGGGCTTGGCTTTCTTT.

The chain links TRBV7-9 to TRBJ2-6; 8 bases agree with TRBD1. J lost 1 base, V lost 4 bases, and 6 bases had no gene match. The CDR3 loop spans 17 amino acids. CDR1 is SEHNR and CDR2 is FQNEAQ in the germline V gene (reference sequence). In DNA, the CDR3 is TGTGCCAGCAGCTCTTCGACAGGGGCTTCTGGGGCCAACGTCCTGACTTTC. Translated, it gives CASSSSTGASGANVLTF.

The CDR3, as DNA: TGCAGTGCTAGGACTAGCGGGGCTTACGAGCAGTACGTC. This translates into CSARTSGAYEQYV. The chain links TRBV20-1 to TRBJ2-7, with 11 nucleotides matching TRBD2. Germline CDR1 reads DFQATT; CDR2 reads SNEGSKA (reference sequence). V dropped 3 bases and J dropped 4; count of bases not matched to a gene: 2. The CDR3 loop spans 13 amino acids.

This sequence joins TRBV12-3 or TRBV12-4 and TRBJ2-1, with D unclear. The CDR3 consists of 13 residues. Trimming took off 5 bases at V and 6 bases at J, with 11 bases between the two ends. CDR3 sequence: CASSLTLFNEQFF. DNA for the CDR3: TGTGCCAGCAGTCTTACTTTATTCAATGAGCAGTTCTTC.

This sequence joins TRBV4-1 and TRBJ1-5, with D uncertain. CDR1 MGHRA and CDR2 YSYEKL come from the germline V gene. V lost 0 bases to trimming and J lost 7 bases, with 7 bases between them. The CDR3 contains 13 residues. The CDR3 DNA reads TGCGCCAGCAGCCAAGATCTTAGACAGCCCCAGCATTTT. This gives the protein CASSQDLRQPQHF.

The chain links TRBV28 to TRBJ1-4, with 10 bases identical to TRBD1. Germline V lookup: CDR1 MDHEN, CDR2 SYDVKM. The CDR3 consists of 15 residues. V shed 4 bases, J shed 7 bases, and the junction held 6 bases outside the gene matches. The CDR3 DNA is TGTGCCAGCAGTTCCCGGGACAGGGGCCGTGAAAAACTGTTTTTT. Encoded protein: CASSSRDRGREKLFF.

The V call is TRBV19, the J call TRBJ2-3; 8 positions match TRBD1. Germline trimming cut 4 bases from V and 0 bases from J; bases unmatched to any gene: 0. This CDR3 has 14 residues. From germline, CDR1 is LNHDA and CDR2 SQIVND (reference sequence). This CDR3 reads CASSRQGSTDTQYF. The CDR3 nucleotides are TGTGCCAGTAGTAGACAGGGGAGCACAGATACGCAGTATTTT.

This clonotype was observed once. The chain has TRBV3-1 and TRBJ2-1, with D uncertain. The CDR3 extends over 13 amino acids. CDR1 LGHDT and CDR2 YNNKEL come from the germline V gene (reference sequence). V lost 2 bases to trimming and J lost 4 bases, with 6 bases between them. Written as DNA, the CDR3 is TGTGCCAGCAGCCAATGGCGTTACAATGAGCAGTTCTTC. Translated: CASSQWRYNEQFF.

This chain uses TRBV6-1 with TRBJ1-4; D remains ambiguous. The CDR3 has 16 residues. The ends were cut back, 7 bases at V and 3 bases at J, with 18 bases in the middle. Germline-derived CDR1 and CDR2 are MNHNS and SASEGT. The CDR3, as DNA: TGTGCCAGCACCCCCCAGATTGGCACCGCTAATGAAAAACTGTTTTTT. It encodes CASTPQIGTANEKLFF.

This chain connects TRBV9 to TRBJ2-3, with TRBD2 identical over 11 bases. The junction had 8 bases not matched to a gene; V was cut back by 4 bases and J by 4 bases. The CDR3 is 16 residues long. Looked up from germline, CDR1 is SGDLS and CDR2 is YYNGEE. The CDR3, as DNA: TGTGCCAGCAGCCCAGGTAGCGGGGGGGCGGCAGATACGCAGTATTTT. Its protein product is CASSPGSGGAADTQYF.

This rearrangement joins TRBV14 to TRBJ2-7; D is perhaps TRBD1 (5 bases). The CDR3 extends over 14 amino acids. Germline CDR1 reads SGHDN; CDR2 reads FVKESK. Trimming took off 0 bases at V and 3 bases at J, with 9 bases between the two ends. As DNA, the CDR3 is TGTGCCAGCAGCCAAGAAGGGGTTGGCTACGAGCAGTACTTC. This sequence encodes CASSQEGVGYEQYF.

The rearrangement links TRBV19 to TRBJ2-7; D perhaps matches TRBD2 (6 bases). The CDR3 loop spans 14 amino acids. V was trimmed by 3 bases and J by 3 bases, leaving 12 bases between them. Per germline, CDR1 LNHDA and CDR2 SQIVND (reference sequence). DNA for the CDR3: TGTGCCAGTAGTATTTCTTTCGGGAGCTACGAGCAGTACGTC. Encoded protein: CASSISFGSYEQYV.

The chain is built from TRBV5-6 and TRBJ1-2; 8 nucleotides match TRBD1. J lost 3 bases, V lost 4 bases, and 5 bases had no gene match. CDR3 length: 14 residues. Germline assignment: CDR1 SGHDT and CDR2 YYEEEE. The CDR3 sequence is CASSHRGSHYGYTF. The CDR3 nucleotides read TGTGCCAGCAGCCACAGGGGGAGTCACTATGGCTACACCTTC.

V and J are TRBV6-2 or TRBV6-3 and TRBJ2-2, with D hard to call. Germline assignment: CDR1 MNHEY and CDR2 SVGEGT. The CDR3 sequence is 16 residues long. V lost 8 bases and J lost 5, with 21 bases in between. The CDR3 DNA follows: TGTGCCAGCTGTTCGGTGGCTGAGCAAAGAACCGGGGAGCTGTTTTTT. The encoded protein is CASCSVAEQRTGELFF.

Only one count was recorded for this clonotype. The chain uses TRBV23-1 and TRBJ2-1, with 12 bases identical to TRBD1. TRBV23-1 is sorted into the ORF group, with uncertain function. The V and J ends lost 8 bases and 9 bases, in that order; junction bases with no gene match: 17. This CDR3 contains 17 residues. The DNA for the CDR3 is TGCGCCAGCGGGGGGGACTGGGACAGGGGGCTAAGATTTGAGCAGTTCTTC. This gives the protein CASGGDWDRGLRFEQFF.

V gene TRBV9 combines with J gene TRBJ1-4; 7 bases match TRBD1. V dropped 4 bases and J dropped 1; count of bases not matched to a gene: 1. The germline V gene has CDR1 SGDLS and CDR2 YYNGEE. The length of the CDR3 is 14 residues. The CDR3 nucleotides read TGTGCCAGCAGCTCAGGGGGAACTAATGAAAAACTGTTTTTT. Translation: CASSSGGTNEKLFF. Full variable domain (remainder filled in from reference TRBV9 and TRBJ1-4): DSGVTQTPKHLITATGQRVTLRCSPRSGDLSVYWYQQSLDQGLQFLIQYYNGEERAKGNILERFSAQQFPDLHSELNLSSLELGDSALYFCASSSGGTNEKLFFGSGTQLSVL.

This chain connects TRBV20-1 to TRBJ2-3; 9 nucleotides align to TRBD1. Germline V gives CDR1 DFQATT, CDR2 SNEGSKA (reference sequence). This CDR3 comprises 15 residues. V was clipped by 6 bases and J by 4 bases; unmatched bases: 11. CDR3 nucleotide sequence: TGCAGTGCGTTGTGGGGGGACAGGGTCTCAGATACGCAGTATTTT. Protein product: CSALWGDRVSDTQYF.

Only one count was recorded for this clonotype. The chain carries TRBV6-1 and TRBJ1-2, with a possible D match to TRBD1 (5 bases). The ends were cut back, 6 bases at V and 2 bases at J, with 19 bases in the middle. The CDR3 has 16 amino acids. Germline CDR1 is MNHNS and CDR2 is SASEGT. CDR3 DNA: TGTGCCAGCAGCCCCGAGGGGTACCAAGCAAACTATGGCTACACCTTC. Its translation is CASSPEGYQANYGYTF.